Following are 32 T cell receptor beta chains from one sample sequenced in a study of identical twins. Via MiXCR, TCRdb re-called the 5' RACE reads, giving one row per CDR3 protein. The sample carries about 690,000 distinct CDR3 sequences, less than 7% recorded once. The sample taken for sequencing was naive T cells sorted from blood. The receptor source for this set is a man aged 18 to 30 in good health.

In this sample, this clonotype turned up a few times. The CDR3 DNA reads TGCGCCAGCAGCTTTTCGTCTAGCGGGTCCTACAACACCGGGGAGCTGTTTTTT. It encodes CASSFSSSGSYNTGELFF. The V call is TRBV5-1, the J call TRBJ2-2; 8 nucleotides line up with TRBD2. The CDR3 covers 18 residues. Germline assignment: CDR1 SGHRS and CDR2 YFSETQ. The V and J ends lost 2 bases and 2 bases, in that order; junction bases with no gene match: 11.

This clonotype was found a few times. The chain couples TRBV6-5 to TRBJ2-1; 13 bases are shared with TRBD2. V lost 4 bases and J lost 1; bases outside the gene matches: 7. CDR1 and CDR2 from the germline V gene are MNHEY and SVGAGI. This CDR3 contains 18 residues. The CDR3 loop is CASSLLAGGQGSYNEQFF. The CDR3 DNA is TGTGCCAGCAGTTTACTAGCGGGAGGGCAGGGGTCCTACAATGAGCAGTTCTTC.

CDR3 amino acids: CSARIPGGTTNEKLFF. As DNA, the CDR3 is TGCAGTGCGAGGATACCAGGGGGGACGACTAATGAAAAACTGTTTTTT. The chain carries TRBV20-1 and TRBJ1-4; TRBD1 aligns across 7 bases. There are 16 residues in the CDR3. Trimming cost V 6 bases and J 2 bases; bases outside gene matches: 12. In germline, CDR1 is DFQATT, CDR2 SNEGSKA (reference sequence).

V usage is TRBV7-6 and J usage is TRBJ2-2, with 15 bases matching TRBD2. V gave up 5 bases and J gave up 3 bases; unmatched junction bases: 10. Germline V lookup: CDR1 SGHVS, CDR2 FNYEAQ. The CDR3 covers 19 residues. The CDR3 here is CASSPGLAGGPGDTGELFF. CDR3 nucleotide sequence: TGTGCCAGCAGCCCCGGACTAGCGGGAGGGCCAGGAGACACCGGGGAGCTGTTTTTT.

The V and J genes are TRBV20-1 and TRBJ2-5; D gene unclear. Between the trimmed V and J ends, which lost 1 base and 4 bases, there was a span of 10 bases. In germline, CDR1 is DFQATT, CDR2 SNEGSKA (reference sequence). The CDR3 consists of 13 residues. The CDR3 bases are TGCAGTGCTAGAGTTGGGGTTGTAGAGACCCAGTACTTC. Protein: CSARVGVVETQYF.

This chain joins TRBV12-3 or TRBV12-4 and TRBJ2-7, with 9 bases that match TRBD1. After removal of 4 bases from V and 6 bases from J, the junction contained 7 bases not matched to a gene. CDR3 length: 14 amino acids. Here the CDR3 reads CASSSPGQGGEQYF. CDR3 DNA sequence: TGTGCCAGCAGTTCCCCGGGACAGGGAGGCGAGCAGTACTTC.

The CDR3 nucleotides read TGCAGTGCTAGGCAAACAGGACAGGGTAGGAATACGCAGTATTTT. This sequence encodes CSARQTGQGRNTQYF. This sequence joins TRBV20-1 and TRBJ2-3; 8 bases agree with TRBD1. CDR1 is DFQATT and CDR2 is SNEGSKA in the germline V gene (reference sequence). The J segment lost 7 bases and the V segment lost 3 bases, leaving 12 bases of the junction unmatched. This CDR3 region has 15 residues.

In its sample, this clonotype was seen a few times. CDR3 DNA sequence: TGTGCCAGCAGCTTAGTTGTGCAGGGGACCACTAACTATGGCTACACCTTC. Translation: CASSLVVQGTTNYGYTF. The chain joins TRBV7-6 to TRBJ1-2; TRBD1 might be the D (6 bases). Germline CDR1 reads SGHVS; CDR2 reads FNYEAQ. V was pared by 1 base and J by 0 bases, with 15 bases between. The CDR3 length is 17 residues.

This clonotype was counted at least ten times. V usage is TRBV12-3 or TRBV12-4 and J usage is TRBJ2-1, with 10 bases lining up with TRBD1. V trimming: 6 bases; J trimming: 5 bases; junction bases outside the gene matches: 4. This CDR3 contains 14 residues. The CDR3 loop is CASSRDRGHNEQFF. CDR3 sequence (DNA): TGTGCCAGCAGCCGGGACAGGGGCCACAATGAGCAGTTCTTC.

The CDR3 region is CASSSPLDRTGELFF. The CDR3 nucleotides read TGTGCCAGCAGCTCTCCCCTCGACCGCACCGGGGAGCTGTTTTTT. This sequence joins TRBV6-1 and TRBJ2-2, with D unresolved. Germline assignment: CDR1 MNHNS and CDR2 SASEGT. Deletions cut 6 bases from V and 4 bases from J, with 15 bases between. The CDR3 has 15 residues.

The chain uses TRBV6-5 and TRBJ1-2, with 8 bases identical to TRBD1. The V gene's germline CDR1 is MNHEY and CDR2 SVGAGI. V shed 8 bases, J shed 6 bases, and the junction held 2 bases outside the gene matches. This CDR3 comprises 11 residues. This chain's CDR3 is CASYRGDGYTF. The CDR3 region has the DNA TGTGCCAGCTACAGGGGGGATGGCTACACCTTC.

This clonotype was picked up a small number of times. The chain couples TRBV29-1 to TRBJ2-7; a possible D gene is TRBD2 (6 bases). Trimming removed 7 bases from V and 2 bases from J, with 15 bases in between. Germline V gene lookup returns CDR1 SQVTM and CDR2 ANQGSEA. The CDR3 runs to 13 residues. The chain's CDR3 is CSAGVGKAYEQYF. CDR3 nucleotide sequence: TGCAGCGCGGGGGTTGGGAAGGCCTACGAGCAGTACTTC.

This clonotype was found many times. CDR3 in DNA: TGTGCCACCAGTGATCGACAGGGGGAAGTCGACAATGAGCAGTTCTTC. The encoded protein is CATSDRQGEVDNEQFF. V gene TRBV24-1 combines with J gene TRBJ2-1; TRBD1 agrees at 9 bases. The germline gives CDR1 KGHDR, CDR2 SFDVKD. V lost 3 bases to trimming and J lost 5 bases; unmatched junction nucleotides: 7. This CDR3 is 16 amino acids long.

This clonotype was found many times. The gene calls are TRBV14 and TRBJ2-1; a possible D gene is TRBD2 (5 bases). Trimming pared 0 bases from V and 2 bases from J, leaving 11 bases between. Germline CDR1 SGHDN, CDR2 FVKESK. This CDR3 is 16 amino acids long. The CDR3 nucleotides are TGTGCCAGCAGCCAAGACGGGATACTAACCTACAATGAGCAGTTCTTC. Translation: CASSQDGILTYNEQFF.

This clonotype was picked up a small number of times. The chain carries TRBV6-1 and TRBJ2-1; 8 nucleotides agree with TRBD2. Trimming cost V 7 bases and J 9 bases; bases outside gene matches: 14. Germline assignment: CDR1 MNHNS and CDR2 SASEGT. The CDR3 covers 15 residues. The CDR3 sequence is CASTRVSGTVGEQFF. The CDR3 DNA reads as TGTGCCAGCACCAGGGTTAGCGGGACTGTGGGTGAGCAGTTCTTC.

The chain uses TRBV7-9 and TRBJ2-7; a possible D gene is TRBD1 (6 bases). The CDR3 length is 13 residues. Trimming removed 6 bases at V and 2 bases at J, with 11 bases between. Germline lookup yields CDR1 SEHNR and CDR2 FQNEAQ (reference sequence). The CDR3 spells CASRGGPPYEQYF. The CDR3 bases are TGTGCCAGCAGAGGGGGACCCCCCTACGAGCAGTACTTC.

This clonotype was detected a few times. The chain links TRBV20-1 to TRBJ1-2; TRBD1 might be the D (5 bases). This CDR3 has 10 residues. Germline V gives CDR1 DFQATT, CDR2 SNEGSKA (reference sequence). In DNA form, the CDR3 reads TGCAGCGCCAGGAGGGACGGCTACACCTTC. Protein product: CSARRDGYTF.

This clonotype showed up many times. The chain uses TRBV20-1 and TRBJ2-7, with 7 bases aligning to TRBD2. Trimming at V came to 7 bases and at J to 4 bases, leaving 7 bases not matched to a gene. Germline V gene lookup returns CDR1 DFQATT and CDR2 SNEGSKA (reference sequence). This CDR3 has 12 amino acids. As DNA, the CDR3 is TGCAGTGAAAGGACTAGTCCTTACGAGCAGTACGTC. The encoded protein is CSERTSPYEQYV.

This clonotype was observed at least ten times. The V call is TRBV6-2 or TRBV6-3, the J call TRBJ2-7, with D tentatively TRBD2 (6 bases). Germline-derived CDR1 and CDR2 are MNHEY and SVGEGT. The V end was cut by 5 bases, the J end by 7 bases, with 18 bases between. The length of the CDR3 is 14 residues. The CDR3 here is CASSPLWLGGEQYF. CDR3 nucleotides: TGTGCCAGCAGTCCCCTTTGGCTGGGGGGAGAGCAGTACTTC.

This clonotype was picked up a small number of times. The DNA for the CDR3 is TGCGCCAGCAGCCAAGAGCTAGGTGCGCTGATAGGGCAGTTCTTC. Translation: CASSQELGALIGQFF. This sequence joins TRBV4-3 and TRBJ2-1; D is undetermined. CDR1 is LGHNA, CDR2 YSLEER, per germline. V was shortened by 0 bases and J by 12 bases, with 18 bases between the two germline ends. The CDR3 totals 15 residues.

This clonotype was picked up many times. The gene calls are TRBV29-1 and TRBJ2-2; D tentatively fits TRBD1 or TRBD2 (5 bases each). Germline-derived CDR1 and CDR2 are SQVTM and ANQGSEA. Trimming took 6 bases from V and 0 from J, leaving 11 bases between them. The CDR3 spans 14 residues. CDR3 sequence reads: CSVAPGPNTGELFF. The CDR3, as DNA: TGCAGCGTAGCTCCGGGACCGAACACCGGGGAGCTGTTTTTT.

This clonotype was seen a few times. V gene TRBV5-5 combines with J gene TRBJ1-2; the D gene is possibly TRBD1 (6 bases). The CDR3 loop spans 14 amino acids. Trimming left V 4 bases short and J 2 bases short, with 12 bases between. Germline V gene sequence: CDR1 SGHKS, CDR2 YYEKEE (reference sequence). The chain's CDR3 is CASSTDDRNYGYTF. In DNA, the CDR3 is TGTGCCAGCAGCACCGATGACAGGAACTATGGCTACACCTTC.

Many counts were recorded for this clonotype. The gene calls are TRBV7-9 and TRBJ2-1; no clear D. Looked up from germline, CDR1 is SEHNR and CDR2 is FQNEAQ (reference sequence). The CDR3 contains 13 residues. V was shortened by 3 bases and J by 4 bases, with 7 bases between the two germline ends. CDR3: CASSFENYNEQFF. In nucleotides, the CDR3 is TGTGCCAGCAGCTTTGAGAATTACAATGAGCAGTTCTTC. Combining the CDR3 with reference TRBV7-9 and TRBJ2-1 gives the whole variable domain DTGVSQNPRHKITKRGQNVTFRCDPISEHNRLYWYRQTLGQGPEFLTYFQNEAQLEKSRLLSDRFSAERPKGSFSTLEIQRTEQGDSAMYLCASSFENYNEQFFGPGTRLTVL.

This clonotype was counted many times. J is TRBJ2-1 and V is TRBV6-4, with D possibly TRBD1 on 6 matching bases. CDR1 and CDR2 (germline): MRHNA, SNTAGT. V lost 3 bases to trimming and J lost 4 bases, with 10 bases between them. This CDR3 is 14 amino acids long. This CDR3 reads CASSEGGTYNEQFF. The DNA for the CDR3 is TGTGCCAGCAGTGAAGGGGGAACTTACAATGAGCAGTTCTTC.

This clonotype was seen more than once but under ten times. The chain combines TRBV11-1 with TRBJ2-7, with a weak D call TRBD2 (6 bases). The V gene lost 5 bases and the J gene lost 6 bases, with 20 bases spanning the gap. The CDR3 consists of 15 residues. Germline CDR1 reads SGHAT; CDR2 reads FQDESV (reference sequence). CDR3 DNA sequence: TGTGCCAGCAGCCCCCGAAGAGTAGGAGGGGTCGAGCAGTACTTC. This codes for CASSPRRVGGVEQYF.

There are many counts of this clonotype. One end of the junction fails to match germline, which may point to a read error. The chain carries TRBV7-2 and TRBJ2-1, with TRBD2 identical over 10 bases. This CDR3 spans 13 amino acids. In germline, CDR1 is SGHTA, CDR2 FQGNSA. The CDR3 DNA sequence: TGTGCCAGCAGCTTAGAGCGGGAGGGCCTAGGGCTTTTC. Translating gives CASSLEREGLGLF.

This clonotype showed up many times. The V gene is TRBV27, the J gene TRBJ2-7; D not resolved. Germline CDR1 is MNHEY and CDR2 is SMNVEV (reference sequence). This CDR3 is 15 amino acids long. V was cut by 7 bases and J by 3 bases, with 19 bases left in between. The CDR3: CASKVANPTYYEQYF. In DNA, the CDR3 is TGTGCCAGCAAAGTCGCGAACCCGACCTACTACGAGCAGTACTTC.

This chain links TRBV20-1 with TRBJ2-2, with 11 nucleotides matching TRBD2. Trimming cost V 6 bases and J 6 bases; bases outside gene matches: 6. CDR1 is DFQATT and CDR2 is SNEGSKA in the germline V gene (reference sequence). This CDR3 is 14 amino acids long. Here the CDR3 DNA reads TGCAGTGCGCGAAATAGCGGGAGGGCCGGGGAGCTGTTTTTT. It translates to CSARNSGRAGELFF.

This clonotype was seen repeatedly, ten times or more. The chain couples TRBV5-1 to TRBJ2-2; D is unresolved. This CDR3 is 17 amino acids long. CDR1 SGHRS and CDR2 YFSETQ come from the germline V gene. V lost 1 base and J 7 bases, leaving 20 bases between the germline ends. The chain's CDR3 is CASSLREFPSGIGELFF. The CDR3, as DNA: TGCGCCAGCAGCTTGCGTGAGTTCCCTTCTGGCATCGGGGAGCTGTTTTTT.

This clonotype was seen ten or more times. The chain has TRBV11-2 and TRBJ2-5; 9 bases are a match to TRBD1. The CDR3 is 14 residues long. Trimming cost V 5 bases and J 1 base; bases outside gene matches: 2. Germline-derived CDR1 and CDR2 are SGHAT and FQNNGV. The CDR3 loop is CASSQTGGQETQYF. The CDR3 DNA reads as TGTGCCAGCAGCCAGACAGGGGGCCAAGAGACCCAGTACTTC.

This clonotype was observed a handful of times. V gene TRBV5-1 combines with J gene TRBJ2-7; D remains ambiguous. Germline V CDR1 and CDR2: SGHRS, YFSETQ. Trimming took 3 bases from V and 5 from J, leaving 15 bases between them. The CDR3 is made up of 14 amino acids. CDR3 amino acids: CASSSTFSSNEQYF. The CDR3 nucleotides read TGCGCCAGCAGCTCGACCTTTTCGAGCAACGAGCAGTACTTC.

This clonotype was seen more than once but under ten times. V usage is TRBV10-3 and J usage is TRBJ2-5, with 10 bases fitting TRBD2. This CDR3 has 18 amino acids. Germline CDR1 is ENHRY and CDR2 is SYGVKD. V was clipped by 6 bases and J by 4 bases; unmatched bases: 17. The CDR3 region is CAIRAGGPLLAKGETQYF. The DNA of the CDR3 is TGTGCCATCAGAGCGGGAGGGCCTCTCCTTGCCAAAGGAGAGACCCAGTACTTC.